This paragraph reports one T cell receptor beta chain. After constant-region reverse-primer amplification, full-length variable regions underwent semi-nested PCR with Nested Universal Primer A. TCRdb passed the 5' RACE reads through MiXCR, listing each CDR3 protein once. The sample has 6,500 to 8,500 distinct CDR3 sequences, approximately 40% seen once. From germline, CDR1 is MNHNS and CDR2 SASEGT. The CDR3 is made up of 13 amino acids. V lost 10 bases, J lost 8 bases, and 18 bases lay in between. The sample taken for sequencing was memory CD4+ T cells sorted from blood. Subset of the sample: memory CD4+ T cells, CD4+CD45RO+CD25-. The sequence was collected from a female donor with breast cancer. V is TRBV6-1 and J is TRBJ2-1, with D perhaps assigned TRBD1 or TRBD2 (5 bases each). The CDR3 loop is CATGRNPGDEQFF. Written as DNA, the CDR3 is TGTGCCACGGGGCGGAACCCCGGCGATGAGCAGTTCTTC.